Listed below are T cell receptor beta chains from one sample, sequenced in a study of radiation and T cells in renal cell carcinoma. The table came from immunoSEQ multiplex PCR; TCRdb's copy has only in-frame clones and leaves some out. Of over 85,000 clones listed, approximately 80% are singletons. The sequenced sample was blood, obtained from a patient whose treatment included radiotherapy and nephrectomy. The receptors were sampled from a man in his fifties or sixties with renal cell carcinoma. Both conserved end residues are part of each CDR3.

V gene: TRBV18; J gene: TRBJ1-1; CDR3 protein: CATYRDREVTEAFF
V gene: TRBV30; J gene: TRBJ2-2; CDR3 protein: CAFWRAGELFF
V gene: TRBV11-1; J gene: TRBJ2-5; CDR3 protein: CASSSRTATYRETQYF
V gene: TRBV19; J gene: TRBJ1-5; CDR3 protein: CASNPRLGQPQHF
V gene: TRBV19; J gene: TRBJ2-5; CDR3 protein: CASSLPSGTEGETQYF
V gene: TRBV5-1; J gene: TRBJ1-2; CDR3 protein: CASSLGGSYGYTF
V gene: TRBV7-9; J gene: TRBJ1-1; CDR3 protein: CASSLQANTEAFF
V gene: TRBV18; J gene: TRBJ1-3; CDR3 protein: CASSPWTEGGNTIYF
V gene: TRBV7-8; J gene: TRBJ2-7; CDR3 protein: CASTLGTATYEQYF
V gene: TRBV9; J gene: TRBJ2-1; CDR3 protein: CASSSGGYNEQFF
V gene: TRBV9; J gene: TRBJ2-5; CDR3 protein: CASSVTGHPGTQYF
V gene: TRBV10-3; J gene: TRBJ1-1; CDR3 protein: CAISTGQGSTEAFF
V gene: TRBV29-1; J gene: TRBJ2-1; CDR3 protein: CSVGVASLSDEQFF
V gene: TRBV6-1; J gene: TRBJ2-7; CDR3 protein: CASSASLIPYEQYF
V gene: TRBV7-9; J gene: TRBJ2-1; CDR3 protein: CASSLAKLADNEQFF
V gene: TRBV5-8; J gene: TRBJ2-6; CDR3 protein: CASCFSGANVLTF
V gene: TRBV4-2; J gene: TRBJ1-1; CDR3 protein: CASSQVLLNTEAFF
V gene: TRBV10-2; J gene: TRBJ2-3; CDR3 protein: CASSGLASTDTQYF
V gene: TRBV9; J gene: TRBJ2-3; CDR3 protein: CASSVSDWPDTQYF
V gene: TRBV4-3; J gene: TRBJ1-2; CDR3 protein: CASSQDFTGHGYTF
V gene: TRBV7-9; J gene: TRBJ2-4; CDR3 protein: CASSPSAKNIQYF
V gene: TRBV27; J gene: TRBJ2-4; CDR3 protein: CASSSWRNWSKNIQYF